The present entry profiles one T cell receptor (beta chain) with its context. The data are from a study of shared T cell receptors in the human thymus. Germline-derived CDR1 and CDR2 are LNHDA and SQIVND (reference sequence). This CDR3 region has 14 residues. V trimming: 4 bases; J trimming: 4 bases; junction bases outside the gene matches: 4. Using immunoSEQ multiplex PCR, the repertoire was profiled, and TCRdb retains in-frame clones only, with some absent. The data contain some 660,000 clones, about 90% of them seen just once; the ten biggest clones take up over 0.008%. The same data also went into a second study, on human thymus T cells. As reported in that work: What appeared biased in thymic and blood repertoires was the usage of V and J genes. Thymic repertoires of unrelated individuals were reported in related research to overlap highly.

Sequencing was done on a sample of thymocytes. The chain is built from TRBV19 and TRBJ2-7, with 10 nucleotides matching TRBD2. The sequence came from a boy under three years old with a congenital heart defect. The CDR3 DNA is TGTGCCAGTAGTAGTCTAGCGGGGGCTTACGAGCAGTACTTC. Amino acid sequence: CASSSLAGAYEQYF.